This entry concerns a single T cell receptor beta chain. What it binds is unknown. One end of the junction fails to match germline, which may point to a read error. The sample comes from a study of vaccination effects on CD4 cells after COVID-19. Method: immunoSEQ multiplex PCR; TCRdb's copy keeps in-frame clones and lacks some. The sample holds roughly 27,000 clones, 75% to 80% seen once. In the ViraFEST assay, antigen-specific CD4+ clonotypes were identified by expansion after peptide-pool stimulation. CD4+ T cells were isolated after around 10 days of culture. Participants completed two doses of the BNT162b2 or mRNA-1273 vaccine. This CDR3 contains 14 residues. Germline assignment: CDR1 SQVTM and CDR2 ANQGSEA.

The TCR was taken from a human donor who received a COVID-19 vaccine. Some clones in this sample may be carry-over from other donors' samples. The chain links TRBV29-1 to TRBJ1-4; no reliable D call. The specimen was CD4+ T cells from PBMCs cultured with SARS-CoV-2 spike peptides, collected after COVID-19 vaccination. The CDR3 DNA is TGCAGCGTTAAAGACACCGGATTTGATGAAAAACTGTTTTTT. Its translation is CSVKDTGFDEKLFF. The whole variable domain, filled in from reference TRBV29-1 and TRBJ1-4, reads SAVISQKPSRDICQRGTSLTIQCQVDSQVTMMFWYRQQPGQSLTLIATANQGSEATYESGFVIDKFPISRPNLTFSTLTVSNMSPEDSSIYLCSVKDTGFDEKLFFGSGTQLSVL.